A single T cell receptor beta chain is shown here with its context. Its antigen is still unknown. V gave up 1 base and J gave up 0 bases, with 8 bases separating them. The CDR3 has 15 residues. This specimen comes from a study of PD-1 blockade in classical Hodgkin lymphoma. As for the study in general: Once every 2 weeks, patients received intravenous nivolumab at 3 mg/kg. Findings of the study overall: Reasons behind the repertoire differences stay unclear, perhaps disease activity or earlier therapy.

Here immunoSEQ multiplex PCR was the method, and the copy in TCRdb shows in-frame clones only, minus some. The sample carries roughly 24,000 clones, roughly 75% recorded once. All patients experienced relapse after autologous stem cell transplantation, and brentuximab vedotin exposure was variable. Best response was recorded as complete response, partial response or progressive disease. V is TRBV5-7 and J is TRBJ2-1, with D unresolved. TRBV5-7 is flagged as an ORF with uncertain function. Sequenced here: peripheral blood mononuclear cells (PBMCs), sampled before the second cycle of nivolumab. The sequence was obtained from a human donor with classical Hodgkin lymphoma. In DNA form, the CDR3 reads TGTGCCAGCAGCTTGCCGGCAGGCTCCTACAATGAGCAGTTCTTC. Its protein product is CASSLPAGSYNEQFF.